The rows below give T cell receptor beta chains drawn from one sample of a study of Graves' ophthalmopathy and Graves' hyperthyroidism. MiXCR was run by TCRdb on the multiplex PCR reads, yielding one entry per CDR3 protein. The data hold around 660,000 distinct CDR3 sequences, with over 40% observed a single time. The sequencing sample was made of peripheral blood. The receptors derive from an adult man with Graves' ophthalmopathy. CDR3s include the opening cysteine and the closing phenylalanine or tryptophan. Fields, in order: clone size, V gene, J gene, D gene, CDR3 protein, CDR3 DNA. A D gene is named only where the DNA matches it firmly. Where a row states a size, it is once, few, many or the class of an expanded clone; other rows omit it.

clone_size: .
v_call: TRBV5-1
j_call: TRBJ2-7
d_call: .
cdr3_aa: CASSLPPAHEQYF
cdr3_nt: TGCGCCAGCAGCTTGCCACCGGCACACGAGCAGTACTTC

clone_size: once
v_call: TRBV15
j_call: TRBJ1-2
d_call: TRBD1
cdr3_aa: CATSRDRTGFNYGYTF
cdr3_nt: TGTGCCACCAGCAGAGATCGGACAGGCTTCAACTATGGCTACACCTTC

clone_size: few
v_call: TRBV29-1
j_call: TRBJ1-2
d_call: .
cdr3_aa: CSVEDLARGRAGYTF
cdr3_nt: TGCAGCGTTGAAGATCTGGCCAGGGGTAGGGCTGGCTACACCTTC

clone_size: many
v_call: TRBV5-4
j_call: TRBJ2-5
d_call: TRBD2
cdr3_aa: CASSLSSGQETQYF
cdr3_nt: TGTGCCAGCAGCTTGTCTAGCGGCCAAGAGACCCAGTACTTC

clone_size: many
v_call: TRBV19
j_call: TRBJ1-5
d_call: TRBD1
cdr3_aa: CASSETGGKQPQHF
cdr3_nt: TGTGCCAGTAGTGAGACAGGGGGGAAACAGCCCCAGCATTTT

clone_size: many
v_call: TRBV10-3
j_call: TRBJ1-5
d_call: .
cdr3_aa: CAIGGRESNQPQHF
cdr3_nt: TGTGCCATCGGTGGCAGGGAAAGCAATCAGCCCCAGCATTTT

clone_size: .
v_call: TRBV7-9
j_call: TRBJ2-6
d_call: TRBD2
cdr3_aa: CASSLAGGGAYVLTF
cdr3_nt: TGTGCCAGCAGCTTAGCGGGGGGGGGTGCCTACGTCCTGACTTTC

clone_size: few
v_call: TRBV6-6
j_call: TRBJ1-1
d_call: .
cdr3_aa: CASNGRGDTEAFF
cdr3_nt: TGTGCCAGCAACGGAAGGGGGGACACTGAAGCTTTCTTT

clone_size: .
v_call: TRBV5-1
j_call: TRBJ2-2
d_call: TRBD2
cdr3_aa: CASSLDSGGYTGELFF
cdr3_nt: TGCGCCAGCAGCTTGGATTCCGGGGGGTACACCGGGGAGCTGTTTTTT

clone_size: many
v_call: TRBV19
j_call: TRBJ1-5
d_call: .
cdr3_aa: CASRAAGSQPQHF
cdr3_nt: TGTGCCAGTAGGGCGGCGGGGTCCCAGCCCCAGCATTTT

clone_size: many
v_call: TRBV2
j_call: TRBJ2-7
d_call: TRBD1
cdr3_aa: CASREGQLRLGDEQYF
cdr3_nt: TGTGCCAGCAGAGAGGGACAGCTAAGGCTTGGTGACGAGCAGTACTTC

clone_size: few
v_call: TRBV6-5
j_call: TRBJ2-5
d_call: .
cdr3_aa: CASSYRRDQETQYF
cdr3_nt: TGTGCCAGCAGTTACCGGCGGGATCAAGAGACCCAGTACTTC

clone_size: .
v_call: TRBV7-3
j_call: TRBJ2-3
d_call: TRBD2
cdr3_aa: CASSPSGGGARSDTQYF
cdr3_nt: TGTGCCAGCAGCCCGTCCGGCGGGGGGGCCCGCTCAGATACGCAGTATTTT

clone_size: .
v_call: TRBV5-1
j_call: TRBJ2-7
d_call: .
cdr3_aa: CASSWSTGTSYEQYF
cdr3_nt: TGCGCCAGCAGCTGGTCGACAGGCACTTCCTACGAGCAGTACTTC

clone_size: few
v_call: TRBV18
j_call: TRBJ1-3
d_call: .
cdr3_aa: CASSPAGSGNTIYF
cdr3_nt: TGTGCCAGCTCACCGGCCGGCTCTGGAAACACCATATATTTT

clone_size: few
v_call: TRBV6-5
j_call: TRBJ1-1
d_call: .
cdr3_aa: CASSSQTGEAFF
cdr3_nt: TGTGCCAGCAGTTCCCAGACGGGAGAAGCTTTCTTT

clone_size: few
v_call: TRBV30
j_call: TRBJ1-2
d_call: .
cdr3_aa: CAWTPSSDGYTF
cdr3_nt: TGTGCCTGGACCCCATCGTCGGATGGCTACACCTTC

clone_size: many
v_call: TRBV7-8
j_call: TRBJ1-1
d_call: .
cdr3_aa: CASSLEMWNTEAFF
cdr3_nt: TGTGCCAGCAGCTTAGAGATGTGGAACACTGAAGCTTTCTTT

clone_size: many
v_call: TRBV6-5
j_call: TRBJ1-5
d_call: .
cdr3_aa: CASTPDNYSNQPQHF
cdr3_nt: TGTGCCAGCACCCCAGACAACTATAGCAATCAGCCCCAGCATTTT

clone_size: few
v_call: TRBV7-8
j_call: TRBJ2-7
d_call: TRBD1
cdr3_aa: CASIPTRTGGTYEQYF
cdr3_nt: TGTGCCAGCATCCCAACCCGGACAGGCGGAACCTACGAGCAGTACTTC

clone_size: few
v_call: TRBV5-1
j_call: TRBJ2-7
d_call: TRBD1
cdr3_aa: CASTPGTGVFYEQYF
cdr3_nt: TGCGCCAGCACTCCCGGGACAGGGGTCTTCTACGAGCAGTACTTC

clone_size: many
v_call: TRBV7-2
j_call: TRBJ1-2
d_call: TRBD1
cdr3_aa: CASSSQGARGYTF
cdr3_nt: TGTGCCAGCAGCTCCCAGGGGGCGCGTGGCTACACCTTC

clone_size: many
v_call: TRBV25-1
j_call: TRBJ2-2
d_call: TRBD1
cdr3_aa: CASSETTGGPGELFF
cdr3_nt: TGTGCCAGCAGTGAGACGACAGGGGGGCCCGGGGAGCTGTTTTTT

clone_size: few
v_call: TRBV12-3/TRBV12-4
j_call: TRBJ1-5
d_call: .
cdr3_aa: CASHPEGGSGQPQHF
cdr3_nt: TGTGCCAGCCACCCGGAGGGGGGATCAGGTCAGCCCCAGCATTTT

clone_size: .
v_call: TRBV5-1
j_call: TRBJ2-3
d_call: TRBD2
cdr3_aa: CASSWLAGYTDTQYF
cdr3_nt: TGCGCCAGCAGCTGGCTAGCGGGGTACACAGATACGCAGTATTTT

clone_size: .
v_call: TRBV5-6
j_call: TRBJ2-5
d_call: .
cdr3_aa: CASSLPLAVTMTQYF
cdr3_nt: TGTGCCAGCAGCTTACCCTTAGCGGTAACAATGACCCAGTACTTC